The 20 T cell receptor beta chains below come from one sample, sequenced in a study of PD-1 blockade in classical Hodgkin lymphoma (dated by TCRdb to the early 2020s). The library came from the immunoSEQ multiplex PCR assay. TCRdb's version of the immuneACCESS table is confined to in-frame rearrangements and falls short of the full clone set. An unresolved V gene accounts for under half of the shortfall where checked; the remainder is of unknown origin. The sample data list 20,000 to 25,000 clones, and roughly 80% of these were observed just once. About 17% of the sample comes from the top ten. This specimen's time point label, interpreted: cycle 2 day 1 (C2D1) of nivolumab. Relapse after autologous stem cell transplantation had occurred in all trial patients, and cohorts A, B and C were distinguished by prior brentuximab vedotin exposure. The sample in question was peripheral blood mononuclear cells (PBMCs), obtained before the second cycle of nivolumab. These receptors all stem from a human donor with classical Hodgkin lymphoma.

The genes are TRBV19 and TRBJ2-2; TRBD2 is a possible D gene (6 bases). Germline-derived CDR1 and CDR2 are LNHDA and SQIVND (reference sequence). Trimming removed 6 bases at V and 5 bases at J, with 16 bases between. The CDR3 runs 15 residues. The CDR3 bases are TGTGCCAGTAGAACGGCCCGACTAGTGACCGGGGAGCTGTTTTTT. It translates to CASRTARLVTGELFF.

This chain uses TRBV6-1 with TRBJ2-2, with TRBD2 matching 7 bases. Germline CDR1 is MNHNS and CDR2 is SASEGT. The V segment lost 0 bases and the J segment 4 bases; nucleotides outside the gene matches: 2. The CDR3 is made up of 15 amino acids. The CDR3 coding sequence is TGTGCCAGCAGTGAAGCGGGAGGGCCCACCGGGGAGCTGTTTTTT. Translating gives CASSEAGGPTGELFF.

This chain joins TRBV6-6 and TRBJ1-2; D gene unclear. Germline CDR1 MNHNY, CDR2 SVGAGI (reference sequence). This CDR3 region has 13 residues. V dropped 2 bases and J dropped 4 bases, with 8 bases sitting between them. CDR3 bases: TGTGCCAGCAGTTACGACGGAATCTATGGCTACACCTTC. Protein: CASSYDGIYGYTF.

The chain uses TRBV18 and TRBJ1-5, with a possible D match to TRBD1 (6 bases). Trimming took off 3 bases at V and 2 bases at J, with 14 bases between the two ends. Germline CDR1 reads KGHSH; CDR2 reads LQKENI. The CDR3 extends over 16 amino acids. Written as DNA, the CDR3 is TGTGCCAGCTCACCTACAACAGGGTTCGGCAATCAGCCCCAGCATTTT. Translation gives CASSPTTGFGNQPQHF.

The chain links TRBV28 to TRBJ2-7, with D possibly TRBD2 on 6 matching bases. The CDR3 extends over 14 amino acids. V lost 3 bases, J lost 4 bases, and 13 bases lay in between. Germline V gene data show CDR1 as MDHEN and CDR2 as SYDVKM. CDR3 in amino acids: CASSLRGSGYEQYF. DNA for the CDR3: TGTGCCAGCAGTTTGCGGGGAAGTGGGTACGAGCAGTACTTC.

This chain uses TRBV18 with TRBJ2-5; 7 bases are shared with TRBD2. The J segment lost 4 bases and the V segment lost 6 bases, leaving 14 bases of the junction unmatched. This CDR3 has 16 residues. Germline CDR1 KGHSH, CDR2 LQKENI. CDR3 sequence: CASSPTRLAEGETQYF. DNA of the CDR3: TGTGCCAGCTCCCCAACACGGCTAGCGGAAGGAGAGACCCAGTACTTC.

V usage is TRBV5-1 and J usage is TRBJ2-7, with a possible D match to TRBD1 (5 bases). V lost 1 base and J lost 2, with 13 bases in between. The germline V gene has CDR1 SGHRS and CDR2 YFSETQ. This CDR3 spans 15 amino acids. CDR3 residues: CASSLMAGPPYEQYF. CDR3 nucleotide sequence: TGCGCCAGCAGCTTGATGGCAGGGCCCCCCTACGAGCAGTACTTC.

The rearrangement joins TRBV11-2 to TRBJ2-1; D ambiguous. This CDR3 region has 12 residues. V was shortened by 2 bases and J by 10 bases, with 9 bases between the two germline ends. Germline CDR1 is SGHAT and CDR2 is FQNNGV. CDR3 region: CASSLPTPEQFF. CDR3 in DNA: TGTGCCAGCAGCTTACCGACACCGGAGCAGTTCTTC. The full variable domain, rest sourced from reference TRBV11-2 and TRBJ2-1, is EAGVAQSPRYKIIEKRQSVAFWCNPISGHATLYWYQQILGQGPKLLIQFQNNGVVDDSQLPKDRFSAERLKGVDSTLKIQPAKLEDSAVYLCASSLPTPEQFFGPGTRLTVL.

This chain connects TRBV6-1 to TRBJ2-1; TRBD1 agrees at 10 bases. Unmatched junction bases numbered 6, after V lost 9 bases and J lost 7 bases. The V gene's germline CDR1 is MNHNS and CDR2 SASEGT. The CDR3 is 13 residues long. The CDR3 spells CASWDRGRNEQFF. The CDR3 DNA sequence: TGTGCCAGTTGGGACAGGGGCAGAAATGAGCAGTTCTTC.

The V and J genes are TRBV10-2 and TRBJ2-2; 7 bases are a match to TRBD1. The CDR3 spans 13 residues. Germline trimming cut 11 bases from V and 0 bases from J; bases unmatched to any gene: 3. Per the germline V gene, CDR1 is WSHSY and CDR2 is SAAADI. CDR3 sequence: CAGGQTNTGELFF. Here the CDR3 DNA reads TGCGCCGGGGGACAGACGAACACCGGGGAGCTGTTTTTT.

This chain links TRBV11-3 with TRBJ2-1; D unresolved. Trimming left V 5 bases short and J 2 bases short, with 16 bases between. Germline CDR1 is SGHNT and CDR2 is YENEEA. The CDR3 sequence is 16 residues long. The CDR3 nucleotides read TGTGCCAGCAGCCTAAGAGTCCAGGCCCCCTACAATGAGCAGTTCTTC. This gives the protein CASSLRVQAPYNEQFF.

By share of the sample, this clone is medium-sized. The rearrangement links TRBV19 to TRBJ2-7; 7 nucleotides align to TRBD2. This CDR3 comprises 14 residues. V lost 8 bases and J lost 2; bases outside the gene matches: 9. CDR1 LNHDA and CDR2 SQIVND come from the germline V gene (reference sequence). The CDR3 here is CASRSTGGTYEQYF. The CDR3 DNA is TGTGCCAGTCGCTCTACGGGAGGAACCTACGAGCAGTACTTC.

V usage is TRBV5-1 and J usage is TRBJ1-2; no reliable D call. Germline values: CDR1 SGHRS, CDR2 YFSETQ. V was clipped by 0 bases and J by 2 bases, with 5 bases between them. The CDR3 runs 13 residues. CDR3 amino acids: CASSLGGNYGYTF. The CDR3 DNA follows: TGCGCCAGCAGCTTGGGAGGGAACTATGGCTACACCTTC.

The chain combines TRBV5-4 with TRBJ1-4; D gene unclear. Germline CDR1 is SGHNT and CDR2 is YYREEE (reference sequence). The length of the CDR3 is 14 residues. With 2 bases removed from V and 10 bases from J, the gap between germline ends came to 15 bases. CDR3: CASSLRTDPPKLFF. DNA of the CDR3: TGTGCCAGCAGCTTACGGACGGACCCGCCAAAACTGTTTTTT. The full variable domain, its missing parts supplied by reference TRBV5-4 and TRBJ1-4, is ETGVTQSPTHLIKTRGQQVTLRCSSQSGHNTVSWYQQALGQGPQFIFQYYREEENGRGNFPPRFSGLQFPNYSSELNVNALELDDSALYLCASSLRTDPPKLFFGSGTQLSVL.

This rearrangement joins TRBV9 to TRBJ1-3; TRBD1 matches at 7 bases. V shed 4 bases and J 2 bases; nucleotides not matched to a gene: 3. There are 14 residues in the CDR3. In germline, CDR1 is SGDLS, CDR2 YYNGEE. The CDR3 here is CASSPRGTGNTIYF. CDR3 DNA: TGTGCCAGCAGCCCCAGGGGGACTGGAAACACCATATATTTT. Filled out from reference TRBV9 and TRBJ1-3, the complete variable domain reads DSGVTQTPKHLITATGQRVTLRCSPRSGDLSVYWYQQSLDQGLQFLIQYYNGEERAKGNILERFSAQQFPDLHSELNLSSLELGDSALYFCASSPRGTGNTIYFGEGSWLTVV.

The rearrangement links TRBV27 to TRBJ2-7, with TRBD1 identical over 8 bases. The CDR3 runs to 14 residues. Trimming took 6 bases from V and 3 from J; bases not matched to a gene: 7. The germline V gene encodes CDR1 MNHEY and CDR2 SMNVEV (reference sequence). CDR3 bases: TGTGCCAGCAGCAAGACAGGGGCCCACTACGAGCAGTACTTC. This gives the protein CASSKTGAHYEQYF.

V and J are TRBV23-1 and TRBJ1-4, with TRBD1 as a possible D gene (5 bases). TRBV23-1 is labeled an ORF, and its function is uncertain. The V gene lost 1 base and the J gene lost 12 bases, with 24 bases spanning the gap. This CDR3 comprises 17 residues. CDR3 nucleotide sequence: TGCGCCAGCAGTCAATACTCGGACGGGGGTCCTATTATCGAACTGTTTTTT. Its translation is CASSQYSDGGPIIELFF.

This chain connects TRBV6-1 to TRBJ1-3, with D possibly matching TRBD1 (5 bases). Germline CDR1 MNHNS, CDR2 SASEGT. Trimming left V 2 bases short and J 3 bases short, with 11 bases between. This CDR3 has 15 residues. The CDR3 DNA is TGTGCCAGCAGTGAAATCCGGGGACTTGGAAACACCATATATTTT. Protein: CASSEIRGLGNTIYF.

This chain uses TRBV28 with TRBJ1-2; possible D gene TRBD1, 6 bases. CDR3 length: 14 amino acids. Germline V gene lookup returns CDR1 MDHEN and CDR2 SYDVKM. The V end lost 6 bases, the J end lost 4 bases, and 15 bases lay between the germline ends. CDR3 DNA sequence: TGTGCCAGCAGGGACAGCAGGGCCTTCTATGGCTACACCTTC. This encodes CASRDSRAFYGYTF.

The genes are TRBV6-1 and TRBJ2-7; no firm D call. The V gene lost 4 bases and the J gene lost 9 bases, with 13 bases spanning the gap. There are 12 residues in the CDR3. Per germline, CDR1 MNHNS and CDR2 SASEGT. CDR3 nucleotide sequence: TGTGCCAGCAGTGTAGGCCAACCTGCGCAGTACTTC. This translates into CASSVGQPAQYF.